Included here is one T cell receptor (beta chain) sequence, with context. What it recognizes is unknown. The data derive from a study of blood T cells in healthy people across ages. Whole-study results and caveats: Changes in expanded clonotypes were possibly confounded, as the CMV status of donors was unknown. In older individuals, TCR beta diversity per million T cells was lower, falling roughly linearly with age.

The CDR3 covers 17 residues. Germline CDR1 MNHEY, CDR2 SMNVEV (reference sequence). J gave up 6 bases and V 3 bases, and 12 bases lay outside the gene matches. Using a J-beta primer mix together with a sample-barcoded 5' primer, a second PCR was run for 7 to 11 cycles. Each CDR3 protein is one row after TCRdb ran MiXCR on the 5' RACE reads. The sample records roughly 1.5 million distinct CDR3 sequences, approximately 43% being singletons. The sample consisted of blood. The TCR comes from a woman between 18 and 29 years old in good health. The chain carries TRBV27 and TRBJ2-7; 12 nucleotides line up with TRBD2. The CDR3 sequence: CASSFLSGLAGISEQYF. The CDR3, as DNA: TGTGCCAGCAGTTTCTTATCTGGACTAGCGGGAATAAGCGAGCAGTACTTC.